What follows describes a single T cell receptor beta chain. The record originates from a study of CD8 T cells in Susac syndrome. The CDR3 loop spans 14 amino acids. V gave up 2 bases and J gave up 5 bases, with 9 bases separating them. Germline V gene sequence: CDR1 ENHRY, CDR2 SYGVKD. Random hexamers primed reverse transcription of roughly 0.5 to 1 ug RNA. Multiplex PCR with immunoSEQ amplified the TCR beta CDR3 across 54 Vbeta and 13 Jbeta. TCRdb re-analysed the immunoSEQ multiplex PCR reads in MiXCR, keeping a single row per CDR3 protein. Of about 290,000 distinct CDR3 sequences detected, about 89% appear once; the ten largest clones hold around 0.18%. The multiple sclerosis controls were treatment-naive patients affected by stable or active relapsing-remitting disease.

The chain couples TRBV10-3 to TRBJ2-2, with D perhaps matching TRBD1 (5 bases). This receptor was taken from a human donor with multiple sclerosis. Input material: CD8+ T cells from PBMCs. CDR3 coding DNA: TGTGCCATCAGTGAGGGGGCCCGGACCGGGGAGCTGTTTTTT. It specifies CAISEGARTGELFF.